This T cell receptor beta chain is from a study of blood T cell repertoires in COVID-19. As for the study in general: Samples came from the United States, Italy and Spain, spanning acute and convalescent COVID-19. PBMCs, B-cell-depleted T cells, or T cells were the source of the cDNA or gDNA that made up the material.

In the original processing: Amplification from reference gene primers served as the basis for estimated nucleated cell counts. Data came from immunoSEQ multiplex PCR; TCRdb stores just in-frame clones and leaves some out. V and J calls and clone size are given by that table; D and trimming were obtained from the DNA. The sample lists about 130,000 clones, approximately 87% occurring once. This receptor was identified in a man aged 70-80 years with active COVID-19. Sequencing used peripheral blood.

The CDR3 protein is CASTEGGKVPFF. Here the CDR3 DNA reads TGTGCCAGCACCGAAGGGGGAAAGGTCCCGTTCTTC. The chain combines TRBV6-5 with TRBJ2-1; possibly TRBD1 for D (6 bases). Germline-derived CDR1 and CDR2 are MNHEY and SVGAGI. The CDR3 has 12 amino acids. V gave up 7 bases and J gave up 15 bases, with 19 bases separating them.